This T cell receptor (beta chain) stems from a study of regulatory T cells in long-lasting Graves disease (dated by TCRdb to the early 2020s). Concerning the study at large: In the newly diagnosed Graves' disease group, patients had been taking antithyroid drugs for less than 3 months. Patients with persistent Graves' disease were compared with patients with newly diagnosed Graves' disease using TCR sequencing and RNA sequencing of peripheral blood. The study was registered as a clinical trial and conducted in China. TCR sequencing covered about 13 persistent and around 20 newly diagnosed Graves' disease patients, some 35 samples in total. Results the study describes overall, beyond this receptor: Preferential use of TRBV28, TRBJ1-2 and TRBJ2-5 was observed in persistent disease, whereas TRBV20-1 and TRBJ2-1 were favored in newly diagnosed disease. A larger number of public clonotypes was shared among persistent patients (around 3,000) than among newly diagnosed patients (approximately 930). As a limitation, the authors acknowledged that the small sample size may reduce accuracy. Peripheral blood alone was examined, since thyroid tissue, which constituted the primary lesion, could not be accessed. Compared with newly diagnosed patients, patients with persistent Graves' disease had lower TCR Shannon entropy and fewer highly expanded clones, which suggests clonal expansion. Sequencing and analysis were restricted to the TCR beta chain.

This clonotype was counted at least ten times. Its antigen is currently not known. The record has no base qualities; no much larger clone is one base away. The method behind the library was multiplex PCR. The sample was run on an Illumina HiSeq 4000. CDR3 regions were amplified by Arm-PCR with iRepertoire HTBI primers to construct TCR beta libraries. PCR products were gel purified before sequencing. The original methods were these. Across samples, roughly 60 TRBV and 13 to 15 TRBJ segments were identified and used for gene usage analysis of CDR3 amino acid clonotypes. Filtered high-quality paired reads were merged into contigs using COPE and FqMerger. Contigs were aligned with BLAST to IMGT TRBV, TRBD and TRBJ reference genes, and CDR3 was defined per IMGT. Highly expanded clones were defined as clonotypes with a frequency above 0.1%. Repertoire diversity was measured by Shannon entropy, and V-J evenness by the Gini coefficient. Clonotypes shared by more than one individual were considered public. In TCRdb, the public reads were trimmed at Q25 with fastp and aligned with MiXCR, with productive beta chains retained. Here each entry gathers all rows of one CDR3 protein and keeps the most common genes and DNA. The V and J calls and clone size are TCRdb's, not the authors'. The sample contains 360,000 or so distinct CDR3 sequences, about a sixth of them found a single time. The ten largest clonotypes hold 25% to 30% of the sample.

The time point label of this sample denotes: newly diagnosed GD, antithyroid drugs for less than 3 months. For both TCR sequencing and RNA sequencing, RNA was extracted from PBMCs using TRIzol. The diagnosis of Graves' disease followed American Thyroid Association guidelines. The patients came from an endocrinology department in Xi'an, China. From each patient, nine milliliters of peripheral blood was collected into an EDTA anticoagulant tube. Ficoll Paque Plus density gradient separation was used to isolate PBMCs, and no additional T cell sorting was done. RNA quality was checked with an Agilent 2100 Bioanalyzer and agarose gel, and concentration with a NanoDrop 2000. The junction carries 7 bases between V and J, which are trimmed by 0 bases and 1 base respectively. The CDR3 goes from the cysteine to the phenylalanine over 14 residues. Left in the record is the CDR3 DNA by itself, 42 bases read in frame from the first base. As encoded in the germline V gene (reference sequence), CDR1 is SGHKS while CDR2 is YYEKEE.

These data were also reused for a study on T cells in Graves' hyperthyroidism and ophthalmopathy. The second study's paper adds: Stable Graves' hyperthyroidism was defined as no progression to ophthalmopathy during 18 months of follow-up. Hyperthyroidism patients were aged 18 to 65 years and newly diagnosed, with disease duration of less than 2 months. Any patient with an uncontrolled infection, another autoimmune disease, pregnancy or lactation was excluded. Diagnoses relied on clinical symptoms, serum thyroxine and TRAb, thyroid ultrasound and orbital computed tomography. A first-round RT-PCR of the TCR CDR3 used the HTBI primer set with the Qiagen OneStep RT-PCR kit. Most expanded thyroid clonotypes (frequency above 0.001) were also detected in blood, a finding suggesting that blood repertoires may reflect thyroid immune responses. A model built on a 13 V-J signature distinguished ophthalmopathy from stable hyperthyroidism, reaching about 89% sensitivity and about 81% specificity in cross-validation and 80%/75% in testing. During validation, the model predicted progression to ophthalmopathy a median of approximately 6.5 months ahead of onset, with almost 71% sensitivity and 72% to 80% specificity. A discovery cohort of 95 to 100 patients, 43 with Graves' ophthalmopathy and over 55 with stable Graves' hyperthyroidism, was used to find distinguishing TCR V-J signatures. Prospective prediction of ophthalmopathy was tested in an independent validation cohort of some 20 hyperthyroidism patients and 15 to 17 patients who later progressed to ophthalmopathy. For training and testing, the 100 or so patients in the discovery cohort were randomly divided in a 7:3 ratio. In roughly six Graves' hyperthyroidism patients, the study also compared T-cell repertoires from thyroid tissue with T-cell repertoires from blood. After sampling, hyperthyroidism patients received methimazole starting at 30 mg daily, and ophthalmopathy patients received high-dose intravenous methylprednisolone. Libraries were constructed in a second round of multiplex PCR, after which size selection and purification were performed. Libraries were sequenced paired-end with 100 bp reads on an Illumina HiSeq2000. SOAPnuke was used to process the raw data, removing reads that contained adapters or uncalled bases, had a mean Phred below 15, or lacked an exact match to the constant primer or identifier. COPE v1.2.5 was used to merge the high-quality paired reads, and each unique nucleotide sequence was defined as a clonotype. MiTCR v1.1 was used to align clonotypes to the IMGT TRBV, TRBD and TRBJ reference segments. Analysis was restricted to V-J combinations with a frequency above 0.0001, which covered 98% to 99.2% of repertoires. The TCS score was defined as the ratio of F50 (clonal expansion) to E x V (chaos), calculated using BLOSUM62-based TCRdist between CDR3 peptides within each V-J. Welch's t-statistics and random forest reduced fewer than 600 V-J features to 13, which were used in a naive Bayes classifier (R e1071). Sample size was not statistically predetermined, and investigators were not blinded to group allocation. According to the paper, TCR Vbeta CDR3 sequencing was carried out on 120 to 150 peripheral blood samples, which came from fewer than 50 ophthalmopathy, some 73 hyperthyroidism and 17 progressor patients.

This receptor was identified in a man aged 35 to 55 with Graves disease. Donor details come from another sample of the same person, matched by shared clones. The chain is made from TRBV5-5 and TRBJ2-5; the D region possibly corresponds to TRBD2 (5 bases align). The sequencing here drew on peripheral blood mononuclear cells (PBMCs), taken at new diagnosis, from a patient treated with antithyroid drugs. The DNA sequence reads TGTGCCAGCAGCTTGGGAGGGTTCCAAGAGACCCAGTACTTC. Its amino acids are CASSLGGFQETQYF.